The 15 T cell receptor beta chains reported below all come from one sample, sequenced in a study of spatial heterogeneity in lung cancer. Whole-study results and caveats: Expanded intratumoral alpha and beta TCR counts tracked tumor mutation counts.

MiXCR, run by TCRdb on the 5' RACE reads, gives a single entry per CDR3 protein. The sample lists 14,000 or so distinct CDR3 sequences; about 4.5% were seen once. Stated time point: sample taken at primary tumor resection. These receptors are not linked to any known antigen. The sequencing used lung tumor tissue, collected at surgery. Source of these receptors: a female donor with early-stage non-small cell lung cancer.

This clonotype was seen ten or more times. V gene TRBV7-2 combines with J gene TRBJ1-1; no clear D. V was shortened by 1 base and J by 3 bases, with 12 bases between the two germline ends. This CDR3 comprises 15 residues. Germline V gene lookup returns CDR1 SGHTA and CDR2 FQGNSA. CDR3 sequence reads: CASSLGEALYTEAFF. CDR3 nucleotides: TGTGCCAGCAGCTTAGGAGAAGCTCTATACACTGAAGCTTTCTTT.

This clonotype is labeled as medium-sized. The chain uses TRBV9 and TRBJ2-1; D is perhaps TRBD1 or TRBD2 (6 bases each). V was trimmed by 3 bases and J by 9 bases, leaving 10 bases between them. This CDR3 has 12 amino acids. Germline V gene lookup returns CDR1 SGDLS and CDR2 YYNGEE. The CDR3, as DNA: TGTGCCAGCAGCGGGGGGGCCAGTGAGCAGTTCTTC. Protein: CASSGGASEQFF.

The table lists this clonotype with many counts. The gene calls are TRBV6-5 and TRBJ1-5; D gene ambiguous. Per the germline V gene, CDR1 is MNHEY and CDR2 is SVGAGI. V lost 10 bases and J 6 bases, leaving 13 bases between the germline ends. CDR3 size: 12 residues. CDR3 residues: CATAEVGQPQHF. The DNA of the CDR3 is TGTGCCACCGCCGAAGTCGGTCAGCCCCAGCATTTT.

This clonotype is termed medium-sized. The chain combines TRBV6-2 or TRBV6-3 with TRBJ2-5; D remains unclear. The V gene lost 2 bases and the J gene lost 5 bases, with 6 bases spanning the gap. CDR3 length equals 12 residues. Germline V gene sequence: CDR1 MNHEY, CDR2 SVGEGT. This CDR3 reads CASSYAWETQYF. CDR3 nucleotides: TGTGCCAGCAGTTACGCCTGGGAGACCCAGTACTTC.

This clonotype was picked up many times. The V call is TRBV28, the J call TRBJ1-6; 9 bases match TRBD1. The CDR3 runs 14 residues. Germline V gives CDR1 MDHEN, CDR2 SYDVKM. Trimming cost V 7 bases and J 10 bases; bases outside gene matches: 8. Here the CDR3 DNA reads TGTGCCAGCATCCAGATGACAGGGGGATCACCCCTCCACTTT. Amino acid sequence: CASIQMTGGSPLHF.

This clonotype is classed as medium-sized. CDR3 amino acids: CASSFDRGRGDTQYF. The CDR3 bases are TGTGCCAGCAGTTTCGACAGGGGAAGAGGAGATACGCAGTATTTT. The chain combines TRBV6-5 with TRBJ2-3; 8 positions match TRBD1. The V and J ends lost 4 bases and 5 bases, in that order; junction bases with no gene match: 8. This CDR3 has 15 amino acids. CDR1 is MNHEY, CDR2 SVGAGI, per germline.

Within the sample, this clonotype is medium-sized. The V and J genes are TRBV18 and TRBJ1-5, with TRBD1 as a possible D gene (6 bases). Deletions cut 3 bases from V and 7 bases from J, with 16 bases between. From germline, CDR1 is KGHSH and CDR2 LQKENI. The CDR3 runs 15 residues. In nucleotides, the CDR3 is TGTGCCAGCTCACCTGAGACAGGATTAGGACAGCCCCAGCATTTT. It specifies CASSPETGLGQPQHF. Together with reference TRBV18 and TRBJ1-5, the CDR3 gives the full variable domain: NAGVMQNPRHLVRRRGQEARLRCSPMKGHSHVYWYRQLPEEGLKFMVYLQKENIIDESGMPKERFSAEFPKEGPSILRIQQVVRGDSAAYFCASSPETGLGQPQHFGDGTRLSIL.

This clonotype was picked up many times. V is TRBV19 and J is TRBJ2-3; D remains ambiguous. CDR1 LNHDA and CDR2 SQIVND come from the germline V gene (reference sequence). The CDR3 has 15 residues. The V end lost 10 bases, the J end lost 2 bases, and 19 bases lay between the germline ends. CDR3 in amino acids: CATRNYVTLTDTQYF. CDR3 sequence (DNA): TGTGCCACTCGAAACTACGTAACACTCACAGATACGCAGTATTTT.

Judged by abundance, this clonotype is medium-sized. The genes are TRBV5-1 and TRBJ2-7; D might be TRBD2 (7 bases). Germline values: CDR1 SGHRS, CDR2 YFSETQ. The V end lost 4 bases, the J end lost 1 base, and 18 bases lay between the germline ends. The CDR3 has 16 amino acids. The chain's CDR3 is CASSPRGGGLSYEQYF. The CDR3 DNA follows: TGCGCCAGCAGCCCTCGTGGGGGGGGCCTTTCCTACGAGCAGTACTTC. The whole variable domain, filled in from reference TRBV5-1 and TRBJ2-7, reads KAGVTQTPRYLIKTRGQQVTLSCSPISGHRSVSWYQQTPGQGLQFLFEYFSETQRNKGNFPGRFSGRQFSNSRSEMNVSTLELGDSALYLCASSPRGGGLSYEQYFGPGTRLTVT.

The CDR3 sequence: CASTLSFGTGELFF. In DNA, the CDR3 is TGTGCCAGCACCCTTTCTTTTGGCACCGGGGAGCTGTTTTTT. The chain links TRBV11-1 to TRBJ2-2; D remains ambiguous. Trimming shortened V by 7 bases and J by 4 bases, and 13 bases separated the two germline ends. CDR3 length: 14 residues. CDR1 and CDR2 from the germline V gene are SGHAT and FQDESV (reference sequence).

This clonotype appeared many times. CDR3 coding DNA: TGTGCCAGCAGCTTGGGGACAGATTATAGCAATCAGCCCCAGCATTTT. It is translated as CASSLGTDYSNQPQHF. The chain carries TRBV5-5 and TRBJ1-5; D might be TRBD1 (6 bases). Germline assignment: CDR1 SGHKS and CDR2 YYEKEE (reference sequence). The CDR3 length is 16 residues. Trimming took 0 bases from V and 0 from J, leaving 10 bases between them.

This clonotype was counted at least ten times. This sequence joins TRBV10-3 and TRBJ2-3, with TRBD2 matching over 7 bases. V dropped 3 bases and J dropped 3; count of bases not matched to a gene: 18. The germline V gene has CDR1 ENHRY and CDR2 SYGVKD. This CDR3 region has 19 residues. CDR3 sequence (DNA): TGTGCCATCAGTGACACCCCCGGGAGTGGACTAGAGAGTACAGATACGCAGTATTTT. This codes for CAISDTPGSGLESTDTQYF.

This clonotype was recorded at least ten times. The chain has TRBV7-9 and TRBJ2-5, with 8 positions matching TRBD1. The ends lost 3 bases at V and 4 bases at J; junction bases unmatched: 4. Germline V gives CDR1 SEHNR, CDR2 FQNEAQ (reference sequence). The CDR3 consists of 14 residues. The CDR3 DNA is TGTGCCAGCAGCTTCCAGGGGGCCGGAGAGACCCAGTACTTC. This encodes CASSFQGAGETQYF.

This clonotype was counted at least ten times. V and J are TRBV11-2 and TRBJ1-6; maybe TRBD1 (6 bases). Germline V gives CDR1 SGHAT, CDR2 FQNNGV. Trimming shortened V by 5 bases and J by 10 bases, and 6 bases separated the two germline ends. The CDR3 covers 11 residues. The CDR3 DNA reads TGTGCCAGCAGCCAGGGGTCACCCCTCCACTTT. This codes for CASSQGSPLHF.

This clonotype was seen at least ten times. V usage is TRBV12-3 or TRBV12-4 and J usage is TRBJ2-2; 7 positions match TRBD2. The CDR3 length is 16 residues. J lost 3 bases, V lost 5 bases, and 9 bases had no gene match. CDR3 coding DNA: TGTGCCAGCAGTGGGTGGGAGGGAGTAGACACCGGGGAGCTGTTTTTT. Translation gives CASSGWEGVDTGELFF.